Below, 23 T cell receptor beta chains from the same sample are listed, as sequenced in a study of T cells in Graves' hyperthyroidism and ophthalmopathy. RNA transcripts gave rise to amplified TCR beta CDR3 regions. A set of HTBI primers served as the primers for a first-round RT-PCR of the TCR CDR3. TCRdb redid the calling of the multiplex PCR reads with MiXCR, one entry per CDR3 protein. The table records approximately 600,000 distinct CDR3 sequences, about 15% of them present only once. Sequencing was done on a sample of blood. The receptors shown here come from a middle-aged woman with Graves' ophthalmopathy.

This clonotype was detected many times. V gene TRBV30 combines with J gene TRBJ2-7; D remains unclear. Germline lookup yields CDR1 GTSNPN and CDR2 SVGIG (reference sequence). V lost 2 bases to trimming and J lost 0 bases, with 5 bases between them. The CDR3 is 12 residues long. The CDR3 nucleotides read TGTGCCTGGAGTCCTTACTCCTACGAGCAGTACTTC. As protein: CAWSPYSYEQYF.

This clonotype occurred a few times. The gene calls are TRBV5-5 and TRBJ1-1; D uncertain. Germline V lookup: CDR1 SGHKS, CDR2 YYEKEE (reference sequence). V was cut by 3 bases and J by 1 base, with 10 bases left in between. The CDR3 consists of 14 residues. The CDR3 loop reads CASSSEMGNTEAFF. CDR3 bases: TGTGCCAGCAGCTCTGAAATGGGGAACACTGAAGCTTTCTTT.

The CDR3 DNA sequence: TGTGCCAGCAGTGAGGGCCAGGGGTTGCGTGGCTACACCTTC. It translates to CASSEGQGLRGYTF. This chain uses TRBV2 with TRBJ1-2, with a weak D call TRBD1 (6 bases). Trimming removed 3 bases at V and 7 bases at J, with 15 bases between. The CDR3 covers 14 residues. CDR1 and CDR2 from the germline V gene are SNHLY and FYNNEI.

The genes are TRBV20-1 and TRBJ1-5; perhaps TRBD1 as D (5 bases). With 5 bases removed from V and 0 bases from J, the gap between germline ends came to 14 bases. The CDR3 is 15 residues long. Germline assignment: CDR1 DFQATT and CDR2 SNEGSKA (reference sequence). CDR3 residues: CSALRDGFSNQPQHF. The CDR3 region has the DNA TGCAGTGCTCTCCGGGACGGATTTAGCAATCAGCCCCAGCATTTT.

The rearrangement links TRBV6-2 or TRBV6-3 to TRBJ1-5; unclear D gene. V lost 6 bases to trimming and J lost 5 bases, with 26 bases between them. The CDR3 is 18 residues long. Germline CDR1 MNHEY, CDR2 SVGEGT. CDR3 DNA: TGTGCCAGCAGCTCTGTGGGAGTCCTCCACGTTACCGATCAGCCCCAGCATTTT. Translation: CASSSVGVLHVTDQPQHF.

CDR3 sequence (DNA): TGTGCCAGCAGCGAAAACAGGGGAGGTGAAGCTTTCTTT. Amino acid sequence: CASSENRGGEAFF. V gene TRBV2 combines with J gene TRBJ1-1, with 7 bases lining up with TRBD1. From germline, CDR1 is SNHLY and CDR2 FYNNEI. Losses at the gene ends were 6 bases for V and 7 bases for J; bases not matched to a gene: 8. CDR3 length: 13 amino acids.

This clonotype was recorded at least ten times. The chain combines TRBV20-1 with TRBJ2-7; D call uncertain. V lost 0 bases and J 4 bases, leaving 13 bases between the germline ends. The V gene's germline CDR1 is DFQATT and CDR2 SNEGSKA (reference sequence). CDR3 length: 14 amino acids. Written as DNA, the CDR3 is TGCAGTGCTAGAGATTTACTAATTTCGTACGAGCAGTACTTC. Translating it yields CSARDLLISYEQYF.

The chain combines TRBV20-1 with TRBJ1-2; 9 bases line up with TRBD1. With 5 bases clipped from V and 5 bases from J, the junction kept 12 bases outside the gene matches. The CDR3 totals 15 residues. The germline V gene encodes CDR1 DFQATT and CDR2 SNEGSKA (reference sequence). The CDR3 loop is CSAPLGNRGPYGYTF. In DNA, the CDR3 is TGCAGTGCTCCCCTCGGGAACAGGGGGCCGTATGGCTACACCTTC.

This clonotype showed up many times. The genes are TRBV2 and TRBJ2-5; D gene uncertain. The CDR3 totals 12 residues. The germline V gene encodes CDR1 SNHLY and CDR2 FYNNEI. V lost 2 bases to trimming and J lost 4 bases, with 5 bases between them. The CDR3 protein is CASSESIETQYF. CDR3 coding DNA: TGTGCCAGCAGTGAAAGTATAGAGACCCAGTACTTC.

The rearrangement joins TRBV6-1 to TRBJ1-5; a possible D gene is TRBD1 (6 bases). The CDR3 is made up of 15 amino acids. CDR1 MNHNS and CDR2 SASEGT come from the germline V gene. With 6 bases removed from V and 3 bases from J, the gap between germline ends came to 15 bases. This chain's CDR3 is CASSREQGYNQPQHF. For the CDR3, the DNA is TGTGCCAGCAGCAGAGAACAGGGCTACAATCAGCCCCAGCATTTT.

This clonotype was counted ten times or more. This chain connects TRBV27 to TRBJ2-7, with D possibly called TRBD1 or TRBD2 (5 bases each). This CDR3 comprises 15 residues. Germline V lookup: CDR1 MNHEY, CDR2 SMNVEV (reference sequence). Trimming took off 4 bases at V and 0 bases at J, with 13 bases between the two ends. CDR3 bases: TGTGCCAGCAGTTCCCGGGACGGACACTCCTACGAGCAGTACTTC. Its translation is CASSSRDGHSYEQYF.

This clonotype was recorded many times. This chain connects TRBV6-1 to TRBJ2-5; D remains ambiguous. Germline V gene sequence: CDR1 MNHNS, CDR2 SASEGT. V dropped 2 bases and J dropped 3 bases, with 13 bases sitting between them. The CDR3 length is 15 residues. The CDR3 coding sequence is TGTGCCAGCAGTGAACACACGGAAATGAAAGAGACCCAGTACTTC. Translation gives CASSEHTEMKETQYF.

The V call is TRBV27, the J call TRBJ2-4; 15 nucleotides agree with TRBD2. Trimming removed 5 bases from V and 3 bases from J; junction bases left unmatched: 11. CDR1 and CDR2 (germline): MNHEY, SMNVEV (reference sequence). The CDR3 sequence is 19 residues long. The CDR3 region has the DNA TGTGCCAGCAGTCCGCGGACTAGCGGGAGGGCCGTGGTCAAAAACATTCAGTACTTC. Translating it yields CASSPRTSGRAVVKNIQYF.

Many counts were recorded for this clonotype. V usage is TRBV11-1 and J usage is TRBJ1-1, with 7 nucleotides matching TRBD1. V dropped 3 bases and J dropped 6; count of bases not matched to a gene: 4. From germline, CDR1 is SGHAT and CDR2 FQDESV (reference sequence). This CDR3 spans 13 amino acids. The CDR3 spells CASSFTQGAEAFF. In DNA, the CDR3 is TGTGCCAGCAGCTTCACTCAGGGGGCTGAAGCTTTCTTT.

Many counts were recorded for this clonotype. The gene calls are TRBV14 and TRBJ2-7, with D tentatively TRBD1 (5 bases). The CDR3 sequence is 15 residues long. V gave up 0 bases and J gave up 0 bases, with 9 bases separating them. Germline lookup yields CDR1 SGHDN and CDR2 FVKESK. This CDR3 is CASSQEGVSSYEQYF. CDR3 in DNA: TGTGCCAGCAGCCAAGAAGGGGTGAGCTCCTACGAGCAGTACTTC. Looking up the rest from reference TRBV14 and TRBJ2-7 gives the full variable domain: EAGVTQFPSHSVIEKGQTVTLRCDPISGHDNLYWYRRVMGKEIKFLLHFVKESKQDESGMPNNRFLAERTGGTYSTLKVQPAELEDSGVYFCASSQEGVSSYEQYFGPGTRLTVT.

CDR3 residues: CASSSSGRIDTQYF. CDR3 nucleotides: TGTGCCAGCAGCTCTAGCGGGAGAATTGATACGCAGTATTTT. The chain links TRBV28 to TRBJ2-3; 10 bases are a match to TRBD2. The CDR3 spans 14 residues. The J segment lost 6 bases and the V segment lost 6 bases, leaving 6 bases of the junction unmatched. CDR1 and CDR2 from the germline V gene are MDHEN and SYDVKM. The full variable domain, completed using reference TRBV28 and TRBJ2-3, is DVKVTQSSRYLVKRTGEKVFLECVQDMDHENMFWYRQDPGLGLRLIYFSYDVKMKEKGDIPEGYSVSREKKERFSLILESASTNQTSMYLCASSSSGRIDTQYFGPGTRLTVL.

This clonotype was recorded many times. The V gene is TRBV7-9, the J gene TRBJ1-1; D perhaps matches TRBD1 (5 bases). The germline V and J ends were trimmed by 1 base and 3 bases, with 9 bases remaining between them. CDR3 length equals 14 residues. Germline V lookup: CDR1 SEHNR, CDR2 FQNEAQ (reference sequence). CDR3 in amino acids: CASSLGTPYTEAFF. The CDR3 region has the DNA TGTGCCAGCAGCTTAGGGACACCGTACACTGAAGCTTTCTTT.

This clonotype was picked up many times. This chain links TRBV6-2 or TRBV6-3 with TRBJ2-7; D not certain. Trimming cost V 2 bases and J 4 bases, with 9 bases left between them. There are 13 residues in the CDR3. From germline, CDR1 is MNHEY and CDR2 SVGEGT. The CDR3 nucleotides read TGTGCCAGCAGTTACGGGCGACCTTACGAGCAGTACTTC. This gives the protein CASSYGRPYEQYF.

This clonotype was detected ten times or more. The chain couples TRBV4-3 to TRBJ2-7, with 10 bases fitting TRBD1. The V gene's germline CDR1 is LGHNA and CDR2 YSLEER. Germline trimming cut 3 bases from V and 0 bases from J; bases unmatched to any gene: 11. The CDR3 runs to 18 residues. The CDR3 spells CASSHLPGQGRGSYEQYF. CDR3 bases: TGCGCCAGCAGCCACCTCCCGGGACAGGGGAGGGGCTCCTACGAGCAGTACTTC.

In this sample, this clonotype turned up many times. V gene TRBV9 combines with J gene TRBJ1-2, with D possibly being TRBD1 (6 bases). V lost 2 bases and J lost 9, with 14 bases in between. Germline V CDR1 and CDR2: SGDLS, YYNGEE. The CDR3 is 13 residues long. As DNA, the CDR3 is TGTGCCAGCAGCGTGAAACAGGGTGAGAGCTACACCTTC. This gives the protein CASSVKQGESYTF.

This clonotype was seen repeatedly, ten times or more. This chain uses TRBV30 with TRBJ1-2; a weak D match, TRBD1 (6 bases). Germline CDR1 reads GTSNPN; CDR2 reads SVGIG (reference sequence). The CDR3 has 14 amino acids. The ends were cut back, 1 base at V and 5 bases at J, with 14 bases in the middle. CDR3 protein: CAWSGDGGQYGYTF. The CDR3 DNA reads TGTGCCTGGAGTGGTGACGGGGGACAATATGGCTACACCTTC.

This clonotype was found many times. V gene TRBV7-2 combines with J gene TRBJ2-7; no definite D call. Germline CDR1 SGHTA, CDR2 FQGNSA. V was shortened by 1 base and J by 3 bases, with 13 bases between the two germline ends. The CDR3 consists of 15 residues. The CDR3 sequence is CASSLGPPTNYEQYF. The CDR3 DNA is TGTGCCAGCAGCTTAGGACCCCCAACCAACTACGAGCAGTACTTC.

In this sample, this clonotype turned up many times. The rearrangement joins TRBV19 to TRBJ2-5, with a possible D match to TRBD1 (5 bases). The V gene lost 6 bases and the J gene lost 1 base, with 9 bases spanning the gap. Germline assignment: CDR1 LNHDA and CDR2 SQIVND (reference sequence). This CDR3 contains 13 residues. CDR3 loop: CASSAGSQETQYF. The CDR3 nucleotides read TGTGCCAGTAGCGCAGGGTCCCAAGAGACCCAGTACTTC. The full variable domain, completed using reference TRBV19 and TRBJ2-5, is DGGITQSPKYLFRKEGQNVTLSCEQNLNHDAMYWYRQDPGQGLRLIYYSQIVNDFQKGDIAEGYSVSREKKESFPLTVTSAQKNPTAFYLCASSAGSQETQYFGPGTRLLVL.